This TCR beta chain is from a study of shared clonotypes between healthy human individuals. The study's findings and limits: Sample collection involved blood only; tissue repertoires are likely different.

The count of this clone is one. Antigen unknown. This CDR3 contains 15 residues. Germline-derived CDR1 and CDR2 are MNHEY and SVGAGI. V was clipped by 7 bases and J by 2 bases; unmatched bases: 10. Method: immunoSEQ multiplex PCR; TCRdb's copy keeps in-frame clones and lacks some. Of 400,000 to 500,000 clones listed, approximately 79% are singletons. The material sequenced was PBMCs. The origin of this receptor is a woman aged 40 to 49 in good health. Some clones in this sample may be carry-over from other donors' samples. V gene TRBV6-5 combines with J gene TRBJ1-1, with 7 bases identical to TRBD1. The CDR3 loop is CASIHLTGSNTEAFF. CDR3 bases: TGTGCCAGCATCCACCTGACAGGGTCCAACACTGAAGCTTTCTTT.